This T cell receptor (beta chain) was obtained from a study of blood T cell repertoires in COVID-19. Study background: T cells, B-cell-depleted T cells, or PBMCs provided the cDNA or gDNA that served as material.

Germline lookup yields CDR1 MNHNY and CDR2 SVGAGI (reference sequence). V lost 0 bases and J 2 bases, leaving 8 bases between the germline ends. CDR3 length: 14 residues. Repertoires were generated with immunoSEQ multiplex PCR, while TCRdb's copy carries only in-frame clones and drops some. The table records 100,000 to 120,000 clones, about 90% of them present only once. This rearrangement joins TRBV6-6 to TRBJ2-7; D perhaps matches TRBD2 (5 bases). The sample comprised peripheral blood. This TCR came from a woman aged 45-59 years with acute or convalescent COVID-19. CDR3 region: CASSYSLGTYEQYF. CDR3 nucleotides: TGTGCCAGCAGTTACTCCCTCGGGACCTACGAGCAGTACTTC.